The 10 T cell receptor beta chains reported below all come from one sample, sequenced in a study of T cells in localized non-small cell lung cancer. Produced via immunoSEQ multiplex PCR; TCRdb's table is partial and in-frame only. The sample holds about 6,800 clones, about 44% seen once. Sequencing was performed on lymph node tissue, taken before any cancer treatment. The origin of the receptors is a man aged 35-69 years with stage I lung adenocarcinoma.

The rearrangement joins TRBV28 to TRBJ2-7, with 13 bases aligning to TRBD2. V was pared by 5 bases and J by 0 bases, with 16 bases of the junction left unmatched. Looked up from germline, CDR1 is MDHEN and CDR2 is SYDVKM. The CDR3 spans 20 residues. DNA for the CDR3: TGTGCCAGCAGTGCTCCCCCGACTAGCGGGAGGACCGGGGGCTCCTACGAGCAGTACTTC. As protein: CASSAPPTSGRTGGSYEQYF.

The V and J genes are TRBV30 and TRBJ1-1, with D perhaps TRBD1 (6 bases). There are 12 residues in the CDR3. V gave up 3 bases and J gave up 7 bases, with 12 bases separating them. Germline V CDR1 and CDR2: GTSNPN, SVGIG (reference sequence). The CDR3 here is CAWSNRAIEAFF. The CDR3 DNA reads TGTGCCTGGAGCAACAGGGCCATTGAAGCTTTCTTT.

This sequence joins TRBV28 and TRBJ1-3; D is unresolved. V was cut by 3 bases and J by 4 bases, with 13 bases left in between. The V gene's germline CDR1 is MDHEN and CDR2 SYDVKM. This CDR3 region has 15 residues. Here the CDR3 DNA reads TGTGCCAGCAGTTTTCGAGGGAATCTGGGAAACACCATATATTTT. Protein product: CASSFRGNLGNTIYF.

This chain links TRBV9 with TRBJ2-2, with D uncertain. This CDR3 has 15 amino acids. V was trimmed by 3 bases and J by 0 bases, leaving 9 bases between them. Germline CDR1 is SGDLS and CDR2 is YYNGEE. CDR3 in amino acids: CASSAHGTNTGELFF. CDR3 DNA sequence: TGTGCCAGCAGCGCTCATGGAACGAACACCGGGGAGCTGTTTTTT.

This clone is labeled medium-sized. V and J are TRBV9 and TRBJ1-1; TRBD1 agrees at 9 bases. This CDR3 region has 16 residues. Germline values: CDR1 SGDLS, CDR2 YYNGEE. V shed 3 bases and J 3 bases; nucleotides not matched to a gene: 9. CDR3: CASSGTKTGGDTEAFF. In DNA form, the CDR3 reads TGTGCCAGCAGCGGTACCAAGACAGGGGGGGACACTGAAGCTTTCTTT.

This clone occurred a few times. The chain joins TRBV5-1 to TRBJ2-6; D not certain. Trimming pared 0 bases from V and 0 bases from J, leaving 10 bases between. This CDR3 has 17 amino acids. CDR1 is SGHRS, CDR2 YFSETQ, per germline. The CDR3 is CASSLGQPSSGANVLTF. The CDR3 coding sequence is TGCGCCAGCAGCTTGGGGCAGCCCAGCTCTGGGGCCAACGTCCTGACTTTC.

There are a few counts of this clone. The chain is built from TRBV6-8 and TRBJ2-3, with TRBD2 matching 9 bases. Germline trimming cut 7 bases from V and 4 bases from J; bases unmatched to any gene: 3. This CDR3 has 13 amino acids. Germline CDR1 is MNHGY and CDR2 is SAAAGT. The CDR3: CASKSGRSDTQYF. The CDR3 DNA follows: TGTGCCAGCAAAAGCGGGAGGTCAGATACGCAGTATTTT.

V is TRBV9 and J is TRBJ2-7; possibly TRBD2 for D (5 bases). Trimming shortened V by 4 bases and J by 2 bases, and 13 bases separated the two germline ends. The CDR3 totals 14 residues. Germline CDR1 is SGDLS and CDR2 is YYNGEE. CDR3 residues: CASSPGLAPYEQYF. The CDR3 DNA follows: TGTGCCAGCAGCCCCGGGCTAGCCCCCTACGAGCAGTACTTC.

This clone was observed a single time. The chain uses TRBV15 and TRBJ1-5; D possibly corresponds to TRBD1 (5 bases). Germline lookup yields CDR1 LNHNV and CDR2 YYDKDF (reference sequence). The CDR3 covers 17 residues. The V and J ends lost 1 base and 0 bases respectively, with 13 bases between them. As DNA, the CDR3 is TGTGCCACCAGCAGAGTGAGGGGAGACGTTAGCAATCAGCCCCAGCATTTT. Translating gives CATSRVRGDVSNQPQHF.

The rearrangement joins TRBV30 to TRBJ2-3; 7 bases align to TRBD1. V dropped 4 bases and J dropped 11; count of bases not matched to a gene: 12. In germline, CDR1 is GTSNPN, CDR2 SVGIG (reference sequence). The CDR3 totals 13 residues. CDR3 protein: CAWNDLRDRRQYF. The CDR3, as DNA: TGTGCCTGGAACGACTTGAGGGACAGACGGCAGTATTTT.